Listed here are 18 T cell receptor beta chains from one sample, sequenced in a study of CD8+ T cells in alopecia areata. RNA was isolated and reverse transcribed to cDNA, the sequencing template. Here immunoSEQ multiplex PCR was the method, and the copy in TCRdb shows in-frame clones only, minus some. The sample carries over 90,000 clones, around three fifths recorded once. Sequenced: CD4+ T cells sorted from blood. The receptors were sampled from a human donor in good health.

V and J are TRBV10-3 and TRBJ2-1, with 10 bases matching TRBD2. The germline CDR1 and CDR2 sequences are ENHRY and SYGVKD. This CDR3 has 13 amino acids. The V and J ends lost 8 bases and 7 bases, in that order; junction bases with no gene match: 5. The CDR3 sequence is CAILAGVGNEQFF. The CDR3 DNA sequence: TGTGCCATCCTAGCGGGGGTTGGGAATGAGCAGTTCTTC.

The V gene is TRBV6-6, the J gene TRBJ2-4; D is uncertain. The CDR3 runs to 14 residues. V lost 5 bases and J lost 2, with 10 bases in between. Germline V gene lookup returns CDR1 MNHNY and CDR2 SVGAGI (reference sequence). The CDR3, as DNA: TGTGCCAGCAGTACGCCCGATTCCAAAAACATTCAGTACTTC. Encoded protein: CASSTPDSKNIQYF.

The sample holds a few counts of this clone. The J gene is TRBJ2-3, the V gene TRBV7-2, with D possibly TRBD1 on 6 matching bases. Trimming removed 3 bases at V and 0 bases at J, with 16 bases between. This CDR3 is 17 amino acids long. Looked up from germline, CDR1 is SGHTA and CDR2 is FQGNSA. Here the CDR3 DNA reads TGTGCCAGCAGCTTGATAGGGGGACAACAGAGCACAGATACGCAGTATTTT. This sequence encodes CASSLIGGQQSTDTQYF.

This clone appeared a few times. The rearrangement joins TRBV29-1 to TRBJ2-7; D could derive from TRBD1 or TRBD2 (5 bases each). Trimming removed 5 bases at V and 4 bases at J, with 21 bases between. Germline V gene lookup returns CDR1 SQVTM and CDR2 ANQGSEA. The length of the CDR3 is 15 residues. The CDR3 bases are TGCAGCGTTTCTTCTAGGCAGGGTAGGACTTACGAGCAGTACTTC. Amino acid sequence: CSVSSRQGRTYEQYF.

The chain recombines TRBV11-1 with TRBJ2-1; possibly TRBD1 for D (6 bases). The CDR3 runs to 14 residues. V was trimmed by 1 base and J by 8 bases, leaving 12 bases between them. The germline V gene has CDR1 SGHAT and CDR2 FQDESV (reference sequence). CDR3 in DNA: TGTGCCAGCAGCTTAGGGTCAGGGGTCGATGAGCAGTTCTTC. Translation: CASSLGSGVDEQFF.

About this clone itself: Additional DNA sequences in this sample encode the identical CDR3. V usage is TRBV15 and J usage is TRBJ2-1; no definite D call. Trimming shortened V by 3 bases and J by 4 bases, and 4 bases separated the two germline ends. This CDR3 region has 12 residues. Per the germline V gene, CDR1 is LNHNV and CDR2 is YYDKDF (reference sequence). As DNA, the CDR3 is TGTGCCACCAGCAGGGGTTACAATGAGCAGTTCTTC. It encodes CATSRGYNEQFF.

This clone was detected only once. This sequence joins TRBV2 and TRBJ1-5; 7 bases are a match to TRBD1. CDR3 length: 14 amino acids. Unmatched junction bases numbered 3, after V lost 5 bases and J lost 2 bases. The germline CDR1 and CDR2 sequences are SNHLY and FYNNEI. The CDR3 loop reads CASSPGGGNQPQHF. CDR3 DNA sequence: TGTGCCAGCAGTCCAGGGGGAGGCAATCAGCCCCAGCATTTT.

This clone was seen only a few times. The chain recombines TRBV2 with TRBJ2-3, with 8 bases that match TRBD1. Trimming at V came to 4 bases and at J to 2 bases, leaving 5 bases not matched to a gene. CDR1 and CDR2 (germline): SNHLY, FYNNEI. This CDR3 contains 15 residues. The DNA of the CDR3 is TGTGCCAGCAGTGCAGGGACAGGATACACAGATACGCAGTATTTT. Its protein product is CASSAGTGYTDTQYF. The entire variable domain, with the rest obtained from reference TRBV2 and TRBJ2-3, is as follows: EPEVTQTPSHQVTQMGQEVILRCVPISNHLYFYWYRQILGQKVEFLVSFYNNEISEKSEIFDDQFSVERPDGSNFTLKIRSTKLEDSAMYFCASSAGTGYTDTQYFGPGTRLTVL.

V and J are TRBV5-4 and TRBJ1-4, with 12 bases matching TRBD1. The CDR3 has 17 amino acids. The J segment lost 7 bases and the V segment lost 4 bases, leaving 11 bases of the junction unmatched. Germline V gene lookup returns CDR1 SGHNT and CDR2 YYREEE (reference sequence). CDR3 protein: CASSIGTGGIWGEKLFF. The CDR3 DNA reads TGTGCCAGCAGCATCGGGACAGGGGGCATATGGGGTGAAAAACTGTTTTTT.

J is TRBJ2-5 and V is TRBV30, with 11 nucleotides matching TRBD2. Unmatched junction bases numbered 5, after V lost 0 bases and J lost 5 bases. The CDR3 sequence is 15 residues long. Germline CDR1 GTSNPN, CDR2 SVGIG (reference sequence). CDR3 sequence reads: CAWSVNSGGGETQYF. The CDR3 DNA is TGTGCCTGGAGTGTAAATAGCGGGGGGGGCGAGACCCAGTACTTC.

This clone appeared a few times. The V gene is TRBV25-1, the J gene TRBJ1-2, with 7 bases lining up with TRBD1. The CDR3 consists of 14 residues. V dropped 6 bases and J dropped 4; count of bases not matched to a gene: 8. CDR1 is MGHDK, CDR2 SYGVNS, per germline. CDR3 sequence (DNA): TGTGCCAGCAGAGAAACAGGGGTGAGCTATGGCTACACCTTC. This sequence encodes CASRETGVSYGYTF.

V gene TRBV30 combines with J gene TRBJ1-2; D uncertain. The CDR3 extends over 11 amino acids. V was cut by 0 bases and J by 8 bases, with 7 bases left in between. Germline V gene lookup returns CDR1 GTSNPN and CDR2 SVGIG (reference sequence). The CDR3 loop is CAWSVRRGYTF. CDR3 coding DNA: TGTGCCTGGAGTGTACGGAGAGGCTACACCTTC.

The chain is built from TRBV2 and TRBJ2-7, with 7 bases that match TRBD1. The junction had 4 bases not matched to a gene; V was cut back by 6 bases and J by 2 bases. The germline CDR1 and CDR2 sequences are SNHLY and FYNNEI. The CDR3 runs to 13 residues. The CDR3 is CASRPGTAYEQYF. CDR3 nucleotide sequence: TGTGCCAGCAGGCCCGGGACAGCCTACGAGCAGTACTTC.

The chain employs TRBV29-1 and TRBJ1-2, with a tentative D call TRBD1 (6 bases). This CDR3 contains 12 residues. With 0 bases removed from V and 8 bases from J, the gap between germline ends came to 10 bases. From germline, CDR1 is SQVTM and CDR2 ANQGSEA. CDR3 sequence (DNA): TGCAGCGTTGAAGATCCGGGGGGCGGCTACACCTTC. This gives the protein CSVEDPGGGYTF.

As regards this clone: Germline is not matched at one junction end, which may reflect a read error. This specimen includes other DNA sequences encoding the same CDR3. The chain recombines TRBV7-7 with TRBJ2-3; 8 nucleotides align to TRBD1. Germline loops: CDR1 SSHAT, CDR2 FNYEAQ (reference sequence). This CDR3 contains 13 residues. The CDR3 loop reads CASSLGQGDTQYF. The CDR3 DNA reads as TGTGCTAGCAGCCTCGGACAGGGAGATACGCAGTATTTT. Complete variable domain (other parts from reference TRBV7-7 and TRBJ2-3): GAGVSQSPRYKVTKRGQDVTLRCDPISSHATLYWYQQALGQGPEFLTYFNYEAQPDKSGLPSDRFSAERPEGSISTLTIQRTEQRDSAMYRCASSLGQGDTQYFGPGTRLTVL.

This clone occurred a few times. The chain has TRBV19 and TRBJ2-2, with D possibly matching TRBD1 (6 bases). This CDR3 spans 15 amino acids. V lost 5 bases and J 5 bases, leaving 15 bases between the germline ends. Germline CDR1 LNHDA, CDR2 SQIVND (reference sequence). The CDR3 DNA reads TGTGCCAGTAGTCTCCCAGGGGTTGGGACCGGGGAGCTGTTTTTT. Its translation is CASSLPGVGTGELFF.

The chain uses TRBV10-3 and TRBJ2-7; D tentatively reads TRBD1 or TRBD2 (6 bases each). Trimming left V 6 bases short and J 0 bases short, with 15 bases between. The CDR3 is 15 residues long. CDR1 is ENHRY and CDR2 is SYGVKD in the germline V gene. This CDR3 is CAIRGSGATSYEQYF. DNA for the CDR3: TGTGCCATCAGGGGATCGGGGGCTACCTCCTACGAGCAGTACTTC.

The sample holds a few counts of this clone. The chain recombines TRBV28 with TRBJ1-4, with D unresolved. Trimming cost V 3 bases and J 5 bases, with 10 bases left between them. The CDR3 is 14 residues long. The germline CDR1 and CDR2 sequences are MDHEN and SYDVKM. The CDR3 bases are TGTGCCAGCAGTTTTATTGGACGGAATGAAAAACTGTTTTTT. Encoded protein: CASSFIGRNEKLFF.